These 26 T cell receptor beta chains share one sample of origin, sequenced in a study of CD4 T cells in relation to SARS-CoV-2 and coronaviruses. Profiling relied on immunoSEQ multiplex PCR, and the TCRdb table lists in-frame clones only, not all of them. The sample contains about 43,000 clones, approximately 80% of which appear only once. What these receptors recognize is not known. The specimen was naive CD4+ T cells from PBMCs, cultured in vitro. Subset: naive CD4+ T cells isolated by negative enrichment. These receptors all stem from an adult with COVID-19.

The chain employs TRBV2 and TRBJ2-1, with D unresolved. V was clipped by 4 bases and J by 4 bases, with 11 bases between them. Germline V gene data show CDR1 as SNHLY and CDR2 as FYNNEI. The CDR3 spans 14 residues. CDR3 sequence: CASSGRLRYNEQFF. In DNA form, the CDR3 reads TGTGCCAGCAGTGGAAGGCTCCGATACAATGAGCAGTTCTTC.

This chain joins TRBV19 and TRBJ2-2; D is unclear. This CDR3 comprises 11 residues. Germline V gives CDR1 LNHDA, CDR2 SQIVND (reference sequence). The germline V and J ends were trimmed by 8 bases and 3 bases, with 4 bases remaining between them. The DNA for the CDR3 is TGTGCCAGTGAAGACACCGGGGAGCTGTTTTTT. Translated: CASEDTGELFF.

This chain connects TRBV5-6 to TRBJ2-5; 12 nucleotides agree with TRBD1. V shed 3 bases, J shed 4 bases, and the junction held 7 bases outside the gene matches. There are 16 residues in the CDR3. Germline lookup yields CDR1 SGHDT and CDR2 YYEEEE. CDR3 sequence reads: CASSSGLGQGAETQYF. The CDR3 DNA is TGTGCCAGCAGCTCCGGATTGGGACAGGGGGCAGAGACCCAGTACTTC.

The chain is built from TRBV6-5 and TRBJ2-1; D gene uncertain. Germline-derived CDR1 and CDR2 are MNHEY and SVGAGI. This CDR3 is built from 12 residues. The ends were cut back, 5 bases at V and 10 bases at J, with 12 bases in the middle. The DNA for the CDR3 is TGTGCCAGCAGTCAAAGTGGGCTAGAGCAGTTCTTC. Translated: CASSQSGLEQFF.

The J gene is TRBJ1-4, the V gene TRBV9; D is unclear. Germline V gene data show CDR1 as SGDLS and CDR2 as YYNGEE. V lost 4 bases, J lost 0 bases, and 16 bases lay in between. CDR3 length: 17 residues. The CDR3 loop reads CASSNKPTTTTNEKLFF. The CDR3 DNA reads TGTGCCAGCAGCAATAAACCAACAACTACAACTAATGAAAAACTGTTTTTT.

The chain has TRBV9 and TRBJ1-2, with TRBD1 matching over 10 bases. Germline-derived CDR1 and CDR2 are SGDLS and YYNGEE. The J segment lost 2 bases and the V segment lost 4 bases, leaving 5 bases of the junction unmatched. There are 15 residues in the CDR3. The CDR3 protein is CASSTQTGGNYGYTF. The CDR3 DNA reads TGTGCCAGCAGCACCCAGACAGGGGGCAACTATGGCTACACCTTC.

The CDR3, as DNA: TGCGCCAGCAGCCAATCGACAGCGAGCTCTGGGGCCAACGTCCTGACTTTC. Amino acid sequence: CASSQSTASSGANVLTF. The chain links TRBV5-1 to TRBJ2-6, with D tentatively TRBD1 (5 bases). The CDR3 covers 17 residues. Germline loops: CDR1 SGHRS, CDR2 YFSETQ. The germline V and J ends were trimmed by 4 bases and 0 bases, with 14 bases remaining between them.

V usage is TRBV6-2 or TRBV6-3 and J usage is TRBJ1-5, with D unclear. The CDR3 runs to 14 residues. Trimming removed 1 base at V and 4 bases at J, with 8 bases between. Germline V gene data show CDR1 as MNHEY and CDR2 as SVGEGT. The CDR3 DNA sequence: TGTGCCAGCAGTTACTTGTTCGGGAATCAGCCCCAGCATTTT. Encoded protein: CASSYLFGNQPQHF.

The chain combines TRBV6-5 with TRBJ1-1; D possibly corresponds to TRBD1 (6 bases). Germline loops: CDR1 MNHEY, CDR2 SVGAGI. The CDR3 runs 13 residues. The CDR3 sequence: CAVTDRMNTEAFF. CDR3 nucleotides: TGTGCAGTCACGGACAGAATGAACACTGAAGCTTTCTTT.

This rearrangement joins TRBV7-3 to TRBJ2-6; D tentatively fits TRBD1 or TRBD2 (5 bases each). This CDR3 comprises 17 residues. Per the germline V gene, CDR1 is SGHTA and CDR2 is FQGTGA. V was pared by 5 bases and J by 4 bases, with 18 bases between. The CDR3 loop is CASSLMGRVSGANVLTF. CDR3 DNA sequence: TGTGCCAGCAGCCTAATGGGACGGGTTTCAGGGGCCAACGTCCTGACTTTC.

The chain couples TRBV14 to TRBJ2-5; D perhaps matches TRBD2 (6 bases). Trimming stripped 4 bases from V and 9 bases from J, with 12 bases between. Germline values: CDR1 SGHDN, CDR2 FVKESK. The CDR3 covers 12 residues. This CDR3 is CASSLQTRSQYF. In nucleotides, the CDR3 is TGTGCCAGCAGCCTCCAGACTAGATCCCAGTACTTC.

The rearrangement joins TRBV3-1 (or the pseudogene TRBV3-2) to TRBJ1-1, with unresolved D. The CDR3 is made up of 16 amino acids. Germline V gene lookup returns CDR1 LGHDT and CDR2 YNNKEL (reference sequence). V was shortened by 0 bases and J by 2 bases, with 13 bases between the two germline ends. The CDR3 DNA sequence: TGTGCCAGCAGCCAAGATTATACCCGAACAAACACTGAAGCTTTCTTT. It encodes CASSQDYTRTNTEAFF.

V is TRBV7-3 and J is TRBJ2-1; 11 bases are a match to TRBD2. The CDR3 runs 15 residues. V shed 5 bases, J shed 7 bases, and the junction held 7 bases outside the gene matches. Germline values: CDR1 SGHTA, CDR2 FQGTGA. CDR3 in amino acids: CASSPLAGVGNEQFF. DNA for the CDR3: TGTGCCAGCAGCCCACTAGCGGGAGTAGGGAATGAGCAGTTCTTC.

This clone was found a few times. V usage is TRBV5-4 and J usage is TRBJ2-3, with D perhaps matching TRBD1 or TRBD2 (5 bases each). The CDR3 is 15 amino acids. The V gene's germline CDR1 is SGHNT and CDR2 YYREEE (reference sequence). Trimming left V 0 bases short and J 7 bases short, with 15 bases between. The CDR3 loop reads CASSLEAYGTNTQYF. CDR3 bases: TGTGCCAGCAGCTTGGAGGCGTACGGGACGAATACGCAGTATTTT. The whole variable domain, remainder taken from reference TRBV5-4 and TRBJ2-3, is ETGVTQSPTHLIKTRGQQVTLRCSSQSGHNTVSWYQQALGQGPQFIFQYYREEENGRGNFPPRFSGLQFPNYSSELNVNALELDDSALYLCASSLEAYGTNTQYFGPGTRLTVL.

This chain connects TRBV2 to TRBJ1-1; D remains ambiguous. Trimming shortened V by 1 base and J by 7 bases, and 7 bases separated the two germline ends. CDR1 and CDR2 from the germline V gene are SNHLY and FYNNEI. This CDR3 contains 12 residues. CDR3 DNA sequence: TGTGCCAGCAGTGAAGTCTACGGTGAAGCTTTCTTT. This codes for CASSEVYGEAFF.

This chain uses TRBV10-3 with TRBJ2-3; 10 nucleotides align to TRBD2. Germline V gene sequence: CDR1 ENHRY, CDR2 SYGVKD. V was pared by 0 bases and J by 0 bases, with 0 bases of the junction left unmatched. The CDR3 covers 16 residues. In nucleotides, the CDR3 is TGTGCCATCAGTGAGTCGACTAGCGGGAGCACAGATACGCAGTATTTT. This codes for CAISESTSGSTDTQYF.

The genes are TRBV5-1 and TRBJ2-3, with 12 bases fitting TRBD2. The CDR3 sequence is 16 residues long. The V gene's germline CDR1 is SGHRS and CDR2 YFSETQ. V lost 1 base, J lost 5 bases, and 5 bases stayed unmatched. CDR3 region: CASSLNLAGGGDTQYF. The CDR3 DNA reads as TGCGCCAGCAGCTTGAATCTAGCGGGAGGGGGAGATACGCAGTATTTT.

J is TRBJ2-2 and V is TRBV5-1; D is undetermined. Trimming shortened V by 2 bases and J by 6 bases, and 8 bases separated the two germline ends. The germline V gene has CDR1 SGHRS and CDR2 YFSETQ. There are 13 residues in the CDR3. The CDR3 protein is CASSLGSAGELFF. The DNA of the CDR3 is TGCGCCAGCAGCTTAGGGTCCGCCGGGGAGCTGTTTTTT.

This clone was seen once. The chain uses TRBV4-2 and TRBJ2-1; 7 bases map to TRBD2. With V trimmed by 2 bases and J by 9 bases, 10 bases remained unmatched. The CDR3 has 15 amino acids. CDR1 is LGHNA and CDR2 is YNFKEQ in the germline V gene. CDR3 residues: CASSQIQREGVEQFF. CDR3 DNA sequence: TGTGCCAGCAGCCAAATCCAGCGGGAAGGGGTTGAGCAGTTCTTC.

The chain links TRBV3-1 (or the pseudogene TRBV3-2) to TRBJ1-1, with 9 positions matching TRBD1. The V and J ends lost 4 bases and 1 base, in that order; junction bases with no gene match: 7. Germline CDR1 and CDR2: LGHDT and YNNKEL (reference sequence). There are 16 residues in the CDR3. The CDR3 region is CASSPLPGQGNTEAFF. CDR3 nucleotides: TGTGCCAGCAGCCCCCTGCCGGGACAGGGGAACACTGAAGCTTTCTTT.

In its sample, this clone was seen a few times. V usage is TRBV7-9 and J usage is TRBJ2-1; D unresolved. CDR1 and CDR2 from the germline V gene are SEHNR and FQNEAQ (reference sequence). Trimming left V 5 bases short and J 4 bases short, with 15 bases between. The CDR3 is 15 residues long. The CDR3 protein is CASSPDKGGYNEQFF. CDR3 sequence (DNA): TGTGCCAGCAGCCCAGACAAAGGTGGATACAATGAGCAGTTCTTC.

This clone was seen just once. The rearrangement links TRBV9 to TRBJ2-5; a possible D gene is TRBD2 (5 bases). The CDR3 sequence is 15 residues long. Trimming pared 4 bases from V and 3 bases from J, leaving 16 bases between. CDR1 SGDLS and CDR2 YYNGEE come from the germline V gene. The CDR3 nucleotides read TGTGCCAGCAGCCCCAAGCCCGGACTGAAAGAGACCCAGTACTTC. Encoded protein: CASSPKPGLKETQYF. Looking up the rest from reference TRBV9 and TRBJ2-5 gives the full variable domain: DSGVTQTPKHLITATGQRVTLRCSPRSGDLSVYWYQQSLDQGLQFLIQYYNGEERAKGNILERFSAQQFPDLHSELNLSSLELGDSALYFCASSPKPGLKETQYFGPGTRLLVL.

The chain has TRBV7-2 and TRBJ2-2; 14 bases map to TRBD2. The CDR3 is made up of 17 amino acids. Germline CDR1 SGHTA, CDR2 FQGNSA. V shed 4 bases and J 6 bases; nucleotides not matched to a gene: 7. CDR3 region: CASSSLTSGRVAGELFF. CDR3 sequence (DNA): TGTGCCAGCAGCTCGCTGACTAGCGGGAGGGTGGCCGGGGAGCTGTTTTTT.

This chain links TRBV11-2 with TRBJ2-1; 8 positions agree with TRBD2. The CDR3 length is 16 residues. J was trimmed by 7 bases and V by 0 bases; bases with no gene match: 8. CDR1 and CDR2 from the germline V gene are SGHAT and FQNNGV. The CDR3 DNA reads TGTGCCAGCAGCTTAGATCCGGGAGGGCCGCAGAATGAGCAGTTCTTC. It is translated as CASSLDPGGPQNEQFF.

The J gene is TRBJ2-3, the V gene TRBV27; TRBD2 matches 8 bases. Per the germline V gene, CDR1 is MNHEY and CDR2 is SMNVEV (reference sequence). The CDR3 loop spans 14 amino acids. V dropped 6 bases and J dropped 3; count of bases not matched to a gene: 5. The CDR3 sequence: CASSHERETDTQYF. Here the CDR3 DNA reads TGTGCCAGCAGCCACGAGCGGGAGACAGATACGCAGTATTTT.

The rearrangement joins TRBV10-3 to TRBJ1-1; D is unclear. From germline, CDR1 is ENHRY and CDR2 SYGVKD. The CDR3 consists of 15 residues. V was shortened by 4 bases and J by 3 bases, with 15 bases between the two germline ends. CDR3 in DNA: TGTGCCATCAGTGCCCAGCGCACCCCGGACACTGAAGCTTTCTTT. Protein: CAISAQRTPDTEAFF.